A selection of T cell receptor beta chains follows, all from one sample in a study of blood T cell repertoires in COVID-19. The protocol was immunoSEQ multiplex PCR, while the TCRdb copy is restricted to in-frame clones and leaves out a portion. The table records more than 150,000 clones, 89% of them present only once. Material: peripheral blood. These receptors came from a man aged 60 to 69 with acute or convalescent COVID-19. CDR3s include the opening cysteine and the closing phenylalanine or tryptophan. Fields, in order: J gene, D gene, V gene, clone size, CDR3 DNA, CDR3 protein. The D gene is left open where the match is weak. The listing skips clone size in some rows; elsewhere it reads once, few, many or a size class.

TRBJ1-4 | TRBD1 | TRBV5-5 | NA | TGTGCCAGCAGCGAAGGGACAGCAACTAATGAAAAACTGTTTTTT | CASSEGTATNEKLFF
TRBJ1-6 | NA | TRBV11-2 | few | TGTGCCAGCAGCCTCGGCAGGTCCACGATTAATTCACCCCTCCACTTT | CASSLGRSTINSPLHF
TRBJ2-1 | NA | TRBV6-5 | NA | TGTGCCAGCAGAACGGAGGGGCATGAGCAGTTCTTC | CASRTEGHEQFF
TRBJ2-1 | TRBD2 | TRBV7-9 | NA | TGTGCCAGCAGCCCAGCCCCAGCGGGGCCATACAATGAGCAGTTCTTC | CASSPAPAGPYNEQFF
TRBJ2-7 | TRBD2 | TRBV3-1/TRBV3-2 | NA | TGTGCCAGCAGCCAAGGGGGGGGCTACGAGCAGTACTTC | CASSQGGGYEQYF
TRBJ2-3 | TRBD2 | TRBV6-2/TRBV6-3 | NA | TGTGCCAGCAGTTATGCTAGCGGGAGATTCACAGATACGCAGTATTTT | CASSYASGRFTDTQYF
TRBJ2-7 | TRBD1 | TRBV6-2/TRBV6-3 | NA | TGTGCCAGCAGTGAGATGGACAGGGGCAAGTACGAGCAGTACTTC | CASSEMDRGKYEQYF
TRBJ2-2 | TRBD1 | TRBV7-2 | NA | TGTGCCAGCAGCACGGGACAGATGAACACCGGGGAGCTGTTTTTT | CASSTGQMNTGELFF
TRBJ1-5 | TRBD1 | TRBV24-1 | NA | TGTGCCACCAGTGATTCTTCGACAGGGGCAAGCAATCAGCCCCAGCATTTT | CATSDSSTGASNQPQHF
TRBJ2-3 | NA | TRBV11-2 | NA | TGTGCCAGCAGCCCGGACAGCCCTTTGGGGGCTAGCACAGATACGCAGTATTTT | CASSPDSPLGASTDTQYF
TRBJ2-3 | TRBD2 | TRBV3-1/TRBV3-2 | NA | TGTGCCAGCAGCCCCCGACTAGCCCCTAGCACAGATACGCAGTATTTT | CASSPRLAPSTDTQYF
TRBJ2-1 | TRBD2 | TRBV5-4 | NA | TGTGCCAGCAGCCCAACTTCTAGCGGGGGTAACAATGAGCAGTTCTTC | CASSPTSSGGNNEQFF
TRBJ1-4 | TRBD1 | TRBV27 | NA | TGTGCCAGCAGTCCCGGGGACAGGGCGGGTGAAAAACTGTTTTTT | CASSPGDRAGEKLFF
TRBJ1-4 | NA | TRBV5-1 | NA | TGCGCCAGCAGCTTGGGCTGGGAGTCTAATGAAAAACTGTTTTTT | CASSLGWESNEKLFF
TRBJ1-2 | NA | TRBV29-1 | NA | TGCAGCGCGTCAGGGAACTATGGCTACACCTTC | CSASGNYGYTF
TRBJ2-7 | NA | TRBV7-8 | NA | TGTGCCAGCAGCCGCCGGGACTTTGACTCCTACGAGCAGTACTTC | CASSRRDFDSYEQYF
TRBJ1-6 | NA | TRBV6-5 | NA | TGTGCCAGCAAAACAGGGAGTTCACCCCTCCACTTT | CASKTGSSPLHF
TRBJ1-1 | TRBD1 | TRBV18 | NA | TGTGCCAGCTCATCGACAGGGCTGAACACTGAAGCTTTCTTT | CASSSTGLNTEAFF
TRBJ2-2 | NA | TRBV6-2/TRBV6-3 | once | TGTGCCAGCAGCCCTACCCCCTGGGCCCACACCGGGGAGCTGTTTTTT | CASSPTPWAHTGELFF
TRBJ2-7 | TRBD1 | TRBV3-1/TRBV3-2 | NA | TGTGCCAGCAGCCAATGGACAGGGGCCTACGAGCAGTACTTC | CASSQWTGAYEQYF
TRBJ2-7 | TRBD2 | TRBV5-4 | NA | TGTGCCAGCAGACGGGACTACGCGGAGCAGTACTTC | CASRRDYAEQYF
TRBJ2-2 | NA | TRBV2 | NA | TGTGCCAGCAAGGCTAGCGAGGGGCCCGGGGAGCTGTTTTTT | CASKASEGPGELFF
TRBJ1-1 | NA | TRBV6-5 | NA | TGTGCCAGCAGTTTCGGTTATTTGAACACTGAAGCTTTCTTT | CASSFGYLNTEAFF
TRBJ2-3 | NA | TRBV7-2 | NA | TGTGCCAGCAGCTTAGAGGGGCCCCCCGGGGATACGCAGTATTTT | CASSLEGPPGDTQYF
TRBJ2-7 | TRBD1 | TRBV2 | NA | TGTGCCGCTCGAGGACAGGGACTCTCATACGAGCAGTACTTC | CAARGQGLSYEQYF
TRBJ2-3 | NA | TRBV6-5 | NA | TGTGCCAGCAGTTACTCCCACACAGATACGCAGTATTTT | CASSYSHTDTQYF
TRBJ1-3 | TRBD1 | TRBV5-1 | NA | TGCGCCAGCAGCCAGACAGGGGATTCGGGAAACACCATATATTTT | CASSQTGDSGNTIYF
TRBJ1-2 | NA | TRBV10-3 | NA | TGTGCCATCAGTAGGGGCTCCAGTGGTGATGGCTACACCTTC | CAISRGSSGDGYTF
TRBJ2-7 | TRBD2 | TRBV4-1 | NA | TGCGCCAGCAGCCAAGTCCTAGCGGGGGGTTACGAGCAGTACTTC | CASSQVLAGGYEQYF
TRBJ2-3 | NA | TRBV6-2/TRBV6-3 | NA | TGTGCCACCAGTGGAGGTCGGACCACAGATACGCAGTATTTT | CATSGGRTTDTQYF
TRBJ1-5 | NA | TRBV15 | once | TGTGCCACCAGCGGGGGACGTGGAGGGGTTCAGCCCCAGCATTTT | CATSGGRGGVQPQHF
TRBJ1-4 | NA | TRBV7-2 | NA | TGTGCCAGCAGCTTAGGGGGCGCAGGTGAAAAACTGTTTTTT | CASSLGGAGEKLFF
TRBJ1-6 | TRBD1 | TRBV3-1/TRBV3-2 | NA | TGTGCCAGCAGCCAAGGGGGACAGGGCAATTCACCCCTCCACTTT | CASSQGGQGNSPLHF
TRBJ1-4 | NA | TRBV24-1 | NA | TGTGCCACCTCGGGGTTGGAGGAAAAACTGTTTTTT | CATSGLEEKLFF
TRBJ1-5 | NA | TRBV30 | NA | TGTGCCTGGAGTGTACGAGGTCCCTCGGGTAAGTCCCAGCATTTT | CAWSVRGPSGKSQHF
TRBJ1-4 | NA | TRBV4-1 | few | TGCGCCAGCAGCCAAGATTCAGACAGTCGTAATGAAAAACTGTTTTTT | CASSQDSDSRNEKLFF
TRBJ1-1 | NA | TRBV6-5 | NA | TGTGCCAGCAGAGGGGACACAAAGAACACTGAAGCTTTCTTT | CASRGDTKNTEAFF
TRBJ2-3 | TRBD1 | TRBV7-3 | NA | TGTGCCAGCAGCTCCGGACAGGGAGCAGATACGCAGTATTTT | CASSSGQGADTQYF
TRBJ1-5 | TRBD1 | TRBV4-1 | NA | TGCGCCAGCAGCCAAGCCACCACAGGGGACTATCAGCCCCAGCATTTT | CASSQATTGDYQPQHF
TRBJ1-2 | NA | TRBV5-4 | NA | TGTGCCAGCAGCCCCGGAGGACAGTCGGATGGCTACACCTTC | CASSPGGQSDGYTF
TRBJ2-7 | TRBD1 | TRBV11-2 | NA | TGTGCCAGCAGCTTAGGTCATGACAGGGGGATAGGTTACGAGCAGTACTTC | CASSLGHDRGIGYEQYF
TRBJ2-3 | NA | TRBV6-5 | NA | TGTGCCAGCAGTTACCGGCGGGGAATAACAGATACGCAGTATTTT | CASSYRRGITDTQYF
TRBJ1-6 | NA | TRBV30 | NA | TGTGCGGCGGGGAATTCACCCCTCCACTTT | CAAGNSPLHF
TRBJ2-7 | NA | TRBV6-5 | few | TGTGCCAGCAGACCCCCAGGACAGCGCAGCTACGAGCAGTACTTC | CASRPPGQRSYEQYF
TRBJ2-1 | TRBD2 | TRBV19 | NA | TGTGCCAGTAGTATGCGGGGACTAGCGGGAGATTCCTACAATGAGCAGTTCTTC | CASSMRGLAGDSYNEQFF
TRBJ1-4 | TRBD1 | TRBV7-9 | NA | TGTGCCAGCAGCGGGGGTTTCCGGGACAGGTATAATGAAAAACTGTTTTTT | CASSGGFRDRYNEKLFF
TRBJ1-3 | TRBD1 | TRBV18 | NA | TGTGCCAGCTCACTGGACAGGGTCGGAAACACCATATATTTT | CASSLDRVGNTIYF
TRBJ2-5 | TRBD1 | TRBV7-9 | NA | TGTGCCAGCAGCGCCCGGACAGGGGGGAGGGAGACCCAGTACTTC | CASSARTGGRETQYF
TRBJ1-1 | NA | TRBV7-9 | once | TGTGCCAGCAGCCGGACTGCAAATGGGTTCTTT | CASSRTANGFF
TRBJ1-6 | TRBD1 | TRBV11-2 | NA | TGTGCCAGCAGCTCGGGAAACCGGACAGGGAGTTCACCCCTCCACTTT | CASSSGNRTGSSPLHF